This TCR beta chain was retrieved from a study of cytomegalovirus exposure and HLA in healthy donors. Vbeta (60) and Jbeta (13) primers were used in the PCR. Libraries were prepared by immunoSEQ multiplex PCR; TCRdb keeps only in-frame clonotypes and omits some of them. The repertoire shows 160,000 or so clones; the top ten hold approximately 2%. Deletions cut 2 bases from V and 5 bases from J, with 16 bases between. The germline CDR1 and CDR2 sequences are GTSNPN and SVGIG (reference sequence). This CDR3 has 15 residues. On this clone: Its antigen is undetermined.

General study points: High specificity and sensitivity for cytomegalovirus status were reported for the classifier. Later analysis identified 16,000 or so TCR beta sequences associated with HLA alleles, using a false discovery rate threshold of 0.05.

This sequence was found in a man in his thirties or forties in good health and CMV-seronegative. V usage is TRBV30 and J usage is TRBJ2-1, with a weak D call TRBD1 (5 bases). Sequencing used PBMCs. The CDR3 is CAWSRMGQGNNEQFF. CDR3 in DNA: TGTGCCTGGAGTCGTATGGGGCAGGGAAACAATGAGCAGTTCTTC. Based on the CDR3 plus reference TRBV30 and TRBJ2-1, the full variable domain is SQTIHQWPATLVQPVGSPLSLECTVEGTSNPNLYWYRQAAGRGLQLLFYSVGIGQISSEVPQNLSASRPQDRQFILSSKKLLLSDSGFYLCAWSRMGQGNNEQFFGPGTRLTVL.